Listed below are T cell receptor beta chains from one sample, sequenced in a study of blood T cell repertoires in COVID-19. Sequencing was performed with immunoSEQ multiplex PCR; in TCRdb, only in-frame clones are kept and a portion is missing. Among some 530,000 clones listed, approximately 85% were seen once. The specimen was peripheral blood. All receptors come from a human donor in a cohort sampled during active COVID-19. The CDR3 runs from the conserved cysteine through the conserved F or W. D genes are given only for firm matches. Size tells how often a clone was seen (once, few, many) or the class of an expanded clone, and some rows leave it out.

abundance,j_gene,v_gene,d_gene,CDR3nt,CDR3aa
once,TRBJ1-1,TRBV7-9,NA,TGTGCCAGCAGCCCGCAGAATGAAGCTTTCTTT,CASSPQNEAFF
once,TRBJ2-3,TRBV19,TRBD2,TGTGCCAGTAAGAGGACTAGCGGGAGTAAACCAGATACGCAGTATTTT,CASKRTSGSKPDTQYF
NA,TRBJ2-1,TRBV6-1,NA,TGTGCCAGCAGTGAAAGATCCCAGGGGACCCAGGTGGGGCAGTTCTTC,CASSERSQGTQVGQFF
few,TRBJ1-2,TRBV24-1,TRBD1,TGTGCCACCAGTGATTCTCTACCGGGGACAGGAGGCTATGGCTACACCTTC,CATSDSLPGTGGYGYTF
NA,TRBJ1-2,TRBV4-1,TRBD1,TGCGCCAGCAGCCAAGAACGGGGACAGGGGAGCGGCTACACCTTC,CASSQERGQGSGYTF
NA,TRBJ1-1,TRBV30,NA,TGTGCCTGGAGTGCAAATACAGGGCTCACTGAAGCTTTCTTT,CAWSANTGLTEAFF
once,TRBJ2-3,TRBV19,TRBD2,TGTGCCAGTTCCAACCGAGCTAGCGGGACTAGCACAGATACGCAGTATTTT,CASSNRASGTSTDTQYF
NA,TRBJ2-1,TRBV2,TRBD1,TGTGCCAGCATGGGACAGGGCAATGAGCAGTTCTTC,CASMGQGNEQFF
NA,TRBJ2-5,TRBV7-2,TRBD2,TGTGCCAGCAGCTGGGGACTAGCGGGAGGGCCAATGGAGACCCAGTACTTC,CASSWGLAGGPMETQYF
NA,TRBJ1-5,TRBV2,TRBD1,TGTGCCAGCAGTCTACAGGGGGTCCGCAATCAGCCCCAGCATTTT,CASSLQGVRNQPQHF
NA,TRBJ2-1,TRBV19,NA,TGTGCCAGTAGTATTTCGGACTACCTCCTCAATGAGCAGTTCTTC,CASSISDYLLNEQFF
NA,TRBJ1-6,TRBV13,NA,TGTGCCAGCAGCCCACAGGTGGAACCGAATTCACCCCTCCACTTT,CASSPQVEPNSPLHF
few,TRBJ2-7,TRBV7-9,TRBD2,TGTGCCAGCAGCTCGTCTCTAGCGGGAGGGCCTAAGTACGAGCAGTACTTC,CASSSSLAGGPKYEQYF
NA,TRBJ1-1,TRBV6-2/TRBV6-3,TRBD1,TGTGCCAGCAGTAGCCCTCGGGACAGGGGGCGTCTGAACACTGAAGCTTTCTTT,CASSSPRDRGRLNTEAFF
NA,TRBJ2-5,TRBV5-8,NA,TGTGCCAGCAGCCCGCGGGACCTCCAGTTGGAGACCCAGTACTTC,CASSPRDLQLETQYF
NA,TRBJ2-3,TRBV30,NA,TGTGCCTGGAGTGTAAGGCGGAGGGGGCCAGATACGCAGTATTTT,CAWSVRRRGPDTQYF
NA,TRBJ1-1,TRBV2,TRBD1,TGTGCCAGCAGTGGAGGGACAGGGGTACGCACTGAAGCTTTCTTT,CASSGGTGVRTEAFF
NA,TRBJ1-1,TRBV19,NA,TGTGCCAGTAGTCCGGTGGGGCGGAACACTGAAGCTTTCTTT,CASSPVGRNTEAFF
NA,TRBJ1-1,TRBV4-1,NA,TGCGCCAGCAGCCAAGTATTGGAACAGACGAACACTGAAGCTTTCTTT,CASSQVLEQTNTEAFF
few,TRBJ2-4,TRBV28,NA,TGTGCCAGCAGTCTCCTCGGGAGAGGGAACATTCAGTACTTC,CASSLLGRGNIQYF
few,TRBJ1-1,TRBV5-1,TRBD1,TGCGCCAGCAGCTTGACAGGGGGCCCTGAAGCTTTCTTT,CASSLTGGPEAFF
NA,TRBJ2-1,TRBV5-1,TRBD2,TGCGCCAGCAGTCATAGCGGGAGTGCCCCCAATGAGCAGTTCTTC,CASSHSGSAPNEQFF
NA,TRBJ1-2,TRBV18,NA,TGTGCCAGCTCAAAGGGACTAGAATTAAATCAGCGTGGCTACACCTTC,CASSKGLELNQRGYTF
NA,TRBJ2-5,TRBV19,TRBD1,TGTGCCAGTAGTGACAGGGAAGGTGAGACCCAGTACTTC,CASSDREGETQYF
NA,TRBJ2-5,TRBV7-2,NA,TGTGCCAGCAGCTTAGTAATCGGGGTGGAGACCCAGTACTTC,CASSLVIGVETQYF
NA,TRBJ1-6,TRBV7-2,NA,TGTGCCAGCAGCTTCCAGGGTGGCTCCTATAATTCACCCCTCCACTTT,CASSFQGGSYNSPLHF
NA,TRBJ1-2,TRBV28,NA,TGTGCCAGCAGTGAGGGCAGTCACTATGGCTACACCTTC,CASSEGSHYGYTF
NA,TRBJ2-5,TRBV3-1/TRBV3-2,NA,TGTGCCAGCAGCCCCGGGGAGCAAGAGACCCAGTACTTC,CASSPGEQETQYF
NA,TRBJ2-6,TRBV7-2,NA,TGTGCCAGCAGCTTTTGGGCTACACGGGGTTCTGGGGCCAACGTCCTGACTTTC,CASSFWATRGSGANVLTF
once,TRBJ2-3,TRBV7-2,NA,TGTGCCAGCAGCTTATTTGGACAGTTAACAGATACGCAGTATTTT,CASSLFGQLTDTQYF
NA,TRBJ1-4,TRBV5-5,NA,TGTGCCAGCAGCTTGTCGCACAGTAATGAAAAACTGTTTTTT,CASSLSHSNEKLFF
once,TRBJ2-3,TRBV5-5,NA,TGTGCCAGCAGCTTATTAGACACAGATACGCAGTATTTT,CASSLLDTDTQYF
NA,TRBJ2-7,TRBV9,TRBD2,TGTGCCAGCAGCGTAGATGGCGGGAGGGCCGGCGAGCAGTACTTC,CASSVDGGRAGEQYF
NA,TRBJ2-3,TRBV7-2,TRBD1,TGTGCCAGCAGCTTTGACAGGGGCCTCCCAGATACGCAGTATTTT,CASSFDRGLPDTQYF
NA,TRBJ2-3,TRBV9,NA,TGTGCCAGCAGCCCCCGGACTCGCAGCGGCACAGATACGCAGTATTTT,CASSPRTRSGTDTQYF
NA,TRBJ1-3,TRBV5-8,NA,TGTGCCAGCAGCTCTGGGGCATCCTCTGGAAACACCATATATTTT,CASSSGASSGNTIYF
NA,TRBJ2-7,TRBV30,NA,TGTGCCTGGAGTCAGGCCCCTACCCTCTACGAGCAGTACTTC,CAWSQAPTLYEQYF
NA,TRBJ1-5,TRBV5-1,NA,TGCGCCAGCAGCTTGGGGACAGACAATCAGCCCCAGCATTTT,CASSLGTDNQPQHF
once,TRBJ2-3,TRBV5-6,NA,TGTGCCAGCAGCGCAGGTAGCACAGATACGCAGTATTTT,CASSAGSTDTQYF
NA,TRBJ2-5,TRBV28,NA,TGTGCCAGCAGTGTTAAACAGGGTTCGGAGACCCAGTACTTC,CASSVKQGSETQYF
NA,TRBJ2-6,TRBV4-3,NA,TGCGCCAGCAGCCAGGGTCTCGACAGCTTAAGCTCTGGGGCCAACGTCCTGACTTTC,CASSQGLDSLSSGANVLTF
NA,TRBJ1-3,TRBV6-1,NA,TGTGCCAGCAGTGAAGGAGGACTGAGAGGAAACACCATATATTTT,CASSEGGLRGNTIYF
NA,TRBJ1-2,TRBV15,NA,TGTGCCACCAGCAGAGGGGGTTCAGGGGATGGCTACACCTTC,CATSRGGSGDGYTF
NA,TRBJ1-5,TRBV7-9,NA,TGTGCCACCAAGCCGGTTCTTAATCAGCCCCAGCATTTT,CATKPVLNQPQHF
NA,TRBJ2-1,TRBV5-1,NA,TGCGCCAGCAGCTTAGACGGGAGTTTTGATGAGCAGTTCTTC,CASSLDGSFDEQFF
once,TRBJ2-7,TRBV2,TRBD2,TGTGCCAGCAGTGCCCCCCTAGGGTCTAGCGGTCACACCTACGAGCAGTACTTC,CASSAPLGSSGHTYEQYF
NA,TRBJ2-3,TRBV27,TRBD2,TGTGCCAGCAGTTTATCTCCTCGACTAGCGGGAGGGCTGAGCACAGATACGCAGTATTTT,CASSLSPRLAGGLSTDTQYF
NA,TRBJ1-1,TRBV14,NA,TGTGCCAGCAGCCAACACATGAACACTGAAGCTTTCTTT,CASSQHMNTEAFF
NA,TRBJ2-1,TRBV5-6,TRBD2,TGTGCCAGCAGCCTGGGACTAGCGGGAGTTGGGGATTACAATGAGCAGTTCTTC,CASSLGLAGVGDYNEQFF
NA,TRBJ2-1,TRBV11-2,NA,TGTGCCAGCAGCTTTGGGGGGTCGTTGGGGAATGAGCAGTTCTTC,CASSFGGSLGNEQFF
NA,TRBJ2-7,TRBV19,NA,TGTGCCAGTAGTGTGACAGTAAATACCTACGAGCAGTACTTC,CASSVTVNTYEQYF
NA,TRBJ2-2,TRBV28,TRBD1,TGTGCCAGCAGTTTAGGGGACAGGGGCATCGGGGAGCTGTTTTTT,CASSLGDRGIGELFF
few,TRBJ1-1,TRBV10-3,NA,TGTGCCACTGAGGACAGCGTGAACACTGAAGCTTTCTTT,CATEDSVNTEAFF
NA,TRBJ1-6,TRBV20-1,NA,TGCAGTGCTAGTAAAAACCGGGACAAGGTCCCTTCACCCCTCCACTTT,CSASKNRDKVPSPLHF
NA,TRBJ1-4,TRBV4-2,NA,TGTGCCAGCAGCCAACCTCTGCGGGGAAATGAAAAACTGTTTTTT,CASSQPLRGNEKLFF
NA,TRBJ2-7,TRBV6-1,NA,TGTGCCAGCAGTGAAGGGTTATGGGCATCCGAGCAGTACTTC,CASSEGLWASEQYF
NA,TRBJ1-1,TRBV3-1/TRBV3-2,TRBD1,TGTGCCAGCAGTTACTCAGGGGGCGCGACTGAAGCTTTCTTT,CASSYSGGATEAFF
NA,TRBJ1-1,TRBV19,NA,TGTGCCAGTAGTGGACAACTGAACACTGAAGCTTTCTTT,CASSGQLNTEAFF
NA,TRBJ1-5,TRBV4-2,NA,TGTGCCAGCAGCCTAAGGACAGGCAATCAGCCCCAGCATTTT,CASSLRTGNQPQHF
NA,TRBJ2-1,TRBV7-9,TRBD2,TGTGCCAGCAGCTTAGTACTAGCGGTTTACAATGAGCAGTTCTTC,CASSLVLAVYNEQFF